Listed below are T cell receptor beta chains from one sample, sequenced in a study of blood T cells in healthy people across ages. TCRdb reprocessed the 5' RACE reads via MiXCR and lists one record per CDR3 protein. Here the sample spans 1.5 million to 1.8 million distinct CDR3 sequences, about 45% being singletons. The sequencing input was blood. All receptors come from a woman aged 18-29 years in good health. Each CDR3 is given with its conserved first and last residue. The D gene is left open where the match is weak. Expanded clones get a size class; other rows say once, few or many, or leave the size out.

>TRBV10-3|NA|once
CAISESLMPEAFF
>TRBV9|NA|NA
CASSPRTGSGNTIYF
>TRBV4-3|NA|NA
CASSQDSGDTQYF
>TRBV12-3/TRBV12-4|NA|many
CASSLGGYGTDTQYF
>TRBV29-1|NA|NA
CSVARETRQTQYF
>TRBV7-9|TRBD2|few
CASSLALAGGPYNEQFF
>TRBV9|NA|NA
CASSVGGAVGTQYF
>TRBV20-1|NA|few
CSASMGNTEAFF
>TRBV6-2/TRBV6-3|TRBD2|NA
CASSYVSSGETNHYEQYF
>TRBV27|NA|NA
CASSVTVNYEQYF
>TRBV7-2|TRBD2|few
CASSIIAGGFTDTQYF
>TRBV9|TRBD2|NA
CASSAYSGGTTDTQYF
>TRBV6-2/TRBV6-3|NA|NA
CASSSPLVIGELFF
>TRBV27|NA|few
CASSLSQGGYNSPLHF
>TRBV28|TRBD2|NA
CASSRLGGVSYEQYF
>TRBV2|NA|NA
CASSRFVGEQFF
>TRBV11-2|NA|NA
CASSHDKYRGGEFF
>TRBV6-5|NA|NA
CASSPNRDIYGYTF
>TRBV12-3/TRBV12-4|NA|few
CASSSDDVPGSYNEQFF
>TRBV7-2|TRBD1|few
CASTRDRTSTDTQYF
>TRBV4-3|NA|NA
CASSQDPDSPLTGELFF
>TRBV30|TRBD2|NA
CASRTSGFSTDTQYF
>TRBV10-3|NA|NA
CAISGMDPGMETQYF
>TRBV12-3/TRBV12-4|NA|NA
CASSLTGMGTYNEQYF
>TRBV19|NA|few
CASSAGVGTEAFF
>TRBV10-3|NA|NA
CAISEHGGMVDTQYF
>TRBV7-9|NA|NA
CASSPGVDEKLFF
>TRBV5-1|NA|NA
CASSLEGTGGQPQHF
>TRBV21-1|NA|once
CASSKGDQGNLTYEQYF
>TRBV7-9|TRBD1|few
CASSYGQGLPDTQYF
>TRBV13|NA|NA
CASSFRESNQPQHF